Following are 22 T cell receptor beta chains from one sample sequenced in a study of T cell repertoires in cytomegalovirus infection. TCRdb reprocessed the reads with MiXCR, giving one entry per CDR3 protein. Among roughly 640,000 distinct CDR3 sequences listed, 20% to 30% were seen once. Material for sequencing was CD8+ T cells from PBMCs. Receptors originate from a human donor in good health (CMV status not recorded). Some clones in this sample may be carry-over from other donors' samples.

In its sample, this clonotype was seen once. V is TRBV28 and J is TRBJ2-3, with D perhaps TRBD1 or TRBD2 (5 bases each). Germline V gives CDR1 MDHEN, CDR2 SYDVKM. There are 16 residues in the CDR3. The CDR3 sequence is CGSDTGTYIRTDTQYF. In DNA, the CDR3 is TGTGGCAGTGACACCGGGACCTACATCCGGACAGATACGCAGTATTTT.

The sample holds a few counts of this clonotype. This chain uses TRBV7-9 with TRBJ1-1; a possible D gene is TRBD1 (5 bases). The CDR3 is 15 amino acids. Germline CDR1 is SEHNR and CDR2 is FQNEAQ (reference sequence). The germline V and J ends were trimmed by 1 base and 4 bases, with 13 bases remaining between them. The CDR3 here is CASSLGIGRGTEAFF. CDR3 DNA sequence: TGTGCCAGCAGCTTAGGAATTGGGAGGGGCACTGAAGCTTTCTTT.

As regards this clonotype: A much bigger clone sits one base away, suggesting this may be a read error. The rearrangement uses TRBV27 and TRBJ1-5, with D unclear. CDR1 is MNHEY, CDR2 SMNVEV, per germline (reference sequence). The CDR3 extends over 12 amino acids. V was cut by 3 bases and J by 4 bases, with 4 bases left in between. The CDR3 nucleotides read TGTGCCAGCAGTTTCACAAATCAGCCCCAGCATTTT. Encoded protein: CASSFTNQPQHF.

This clonotype appeared a few times. The chain recombines TRBV19 with TRBJ2-1; a weak D match, TRBD1 (6 bases). The CDR3 is made up of 19 amino acids. The germline CDR1 and CDR2 sequences are LNHDA and SQIVND (reference sequence). The germline V and J ends were trimmed by 3 bases and 4 bases, with 25 bases remaining between them. DNA of the CDR3: TGTGCCAGTAGTATTCCGGGACAACGGGCTCACTTCACTTACAATGAGCAGTTCTTC. Protein: CASSIPGQRAHFTYNEQFF.

This clonotype was seen ten or more times. The chain is built from TRBV7-9 and TRBJ2-1, with 12 positions matching TRBD1. Germline CDR1 reads SEHNR; CDR2 reads FQNEAQ (reference sequence). This CDR3 comprises 15 residues. Trimming removed 5 bases from V and 9 bases from J; junction bases left unmatched: 8. The CDR3 region is CASSPPGTGGPEQFF. Here the CDR3 DNA reads TGTGCCAGCAGCCCACCCGGGACAGGGGGCCCTGAGCAGTTCTTC. The full variable domain, its missing parts supplied by reference TRBV7-9 and TRBJ2-1, is DTGVSQNPRHKITKRGQNVTFRCDPISEHNRLYWYRQTLGQGPEFLTYFQNEAQLEKSRLLSDRFSAERPKGSFSTLEIQRTEQGDSAMYLCASSPPGTGGPEQFFGPGTRLTVL.

This clonotype was seen repeatedly, ten times or more. The V and J genes are TRBV27 and TRBJ1-1; a weak D match, TRBD1 (5 bases). CDR1 and CDR2 from the germline V gene are MNHEY and SMNVEV (reference sequence). The CDR3 is made up of 16 amino acids. The V end was cut by 1 base, the J end by 0 bases, with 12 bases between. The CDR3: CASSLLGRGMNTEAFF. The CDR3 DNA reads TGTGCCAGCAGTTTATTAGGCCGGGGGATGAACACTGAAGCTTTCTTT.

This clonotype was counted ten times or more. This chain's CDR3 is CASSLYSHSNNYGYTF. The CDR3 bases are TGTGCCAGCAGTTTATACTCGCACAGCAATAACTATGGCTACACCTTC. The genes are TRBV28 and TRBJ1-2, with D unresolved. Trimming shortened V by 1 base and J by 1 base, and 13 bases separated the two germline ends. The CDR3 loop spans 16 amino acids. Per the germline V gene, CDR1 is MDHEN and CDR2 is SYDVKM.

This clonotype was seen a few times. V is TRBV20-1 and J is TRBJ2-3; unclear D gene. Germline CDR1 DFQATT, CDR2 SNEGSKA (reference sequence). The CDR3 loop spans 14 amino acids. Trimming pared 3 bases from V and 2 bases from J, leaving 12 bases between. As DNA, the CDR3 is TGCAGTGCTAGGTTCGGCTATCCCACAGATACGCAGTATTTT. Amino acid sequence: CSARFGYPTDTQYF.

The V gene is TRBV12-5, the J gene TRBJ2-6; the D is unclear. The CDR3 has 15 amino acids. V was cut by 2 bases and J by 4 bases, with 9 bases left in between. From germline, CDR1 is LGHNT and CDR2 FRNRAP. The CDR3 sequence: CASGLPNTGANVLTF. In DNA form, the CDR3 reads TGTGCTAGTGGTTTGCCCAACACCGGGGCCAACGTCCTGACTTTC.

This clonotype came up a few times. The chain uses TRBV28 and TRBJ2-7, with 10 positions matching TRBD1. CDR1 is MDHEN, CDR2 SYDVKM, per germline. This CDR3 has 14 amino acids. After removal of 6 bases from V and 5 bases from J, the junction contained 7 bases not matched to a gene. The CDR3 loop is CASSLGQGVNEQYV. In DNA, the CDR3 is TGTGCCAGCAGCCTAGGACAGGGGGTAAACGAGCAGTACGTC.

The V and J genes are TRBV28 and TRBJ2-7; no definite D call. Between the trimmed V and J ends, which lost 6 bases and 1 base, there was a span of 13 bases. Germline assignment: CDR1 MDHEN and CDR2 SYDVKM. This CDR3 has 14 residues. The CDR3 nucleotides read TGTGCCAGCAGCCCCGGCCCTGGGTCCTACGAGCAGTACGTC. It encodes CASSPGPGSYEQYV.

This clonotype has a count of ten or more. The genes are TRBV28 and TRBJ2-5; 12 positions agree with TRBD1. The ends lost 6 bases at V and 3 bases at J; junction bases unmatched: 5. This CDR3 is built from 15 residues. CDR1 and CDR2 from the germline V gene are MDHEN and SYDVKM. In DNA, the CDR3 is TGTGCCAGCAGCCCGGGACAGGGGGCTGAAGAGACCCAGTACTTC. Encoded protein: CASSPGQGAEETQYF.

There are many counts of this clonotype. This chain uses TRBV28 with TRBJ1-5, with a tentative D call TRBD1 (5 bases). This CDR3 spans 15 amino acids. Per the germline V gene, CDR1 is MDHEN and CDR2 is SYDVKM. The ends were cut back, 3 bases at V and 3 bases at J, with 12 bases in the middle. The CDR3 bases are TGTGCCAGCAGTTTTAGGGCAGGGCTCAATCAGCCCCAGCATTTT. Translation: CASSFRAGLNQPQHF. Filled out from reference TRBV28 and TRBJ1-5, the complete variable domain reads DVKVTQSSRYLVKRTGEKVFLECVQDMDHENMFWYRQDPGLGLRLIYFSYDVKMKEKGDIPEGYSVSREKKERFSLILESASTNQTSMYLCASSFRAGLNQPQHFGDGTRLSIL.

Ten or more counts support this clonotype. V usage is TRBV5-4 and J usage is TRBJ2-7; TRBD1 or TRBD2 may be the D gene (5 bases each). V was cut by 0 bases and J by 4 bases, with 14 bases left in between. Germline CDR1 SGHNT, CDR2 YYREEE (reference sequence). The CDR3 runs to 15 residues. The CDR3 nucleotides are TGTGCCAGCAGCTTGGGAGGGGCAGGGTCATACGAGCAGTACTTC. Protein product: CASSLGGAGSYEQYF. Full variable domain (remainder filled in from reference TRBV5-4 and TRBJ2-7): ETGVTQSPTHLIKTRGQQVTLRCSSQSGHNTVSWYQQALGQGPQFIFQYYREEENGRGNFPPRFSGLQFPNYSSELNVNALELDDSALYLCASSLGGAGSYEQYFGPGTRLTVT.

This clonotype was seen a handful of times. The genes are TRBV29-1 and TRBJ1-1; D gene uncertain. Germline loops: CDR1 SQVTM, CDR2 ANQGSEA. CDR3 length: 10 amino acids. V was pared by 4 bases and J by 4 bases, with 4 bases between. This chain's CDR3 is CSVVGTEAFF. In DNA, the CDR3 is TGCAGCGTTGTTGGCACTGAAGCTTTCTTT. Full variable domain (rest looked up from reference TRBV29-1 and TRBJ1-1): SAVISQKPSRDICQRGTSLTIQCQVDSQVTMMFWYRQQPGQSLTLIATANQGSEATYESGFVIDKFPISRPNLTFSTLTVSNMSPEDSSIYLCSVVGTEAFFGQGTRLTVV.

This clonotype has ten or more counts. The chain links TRBV7-9 to TRBJ2-1, with 10 bases lining up with TRBD1. CDR1 and CDR2 (germline): SEHNR, FQNEAQ (reference sequence). The J segment lost 3 bases and the V segment lost 5 bases, leaving 7 bases of the junction unmatched. CDR3 length equals 16 residues. CDR3 DNA: TGTGCCAGCAGCAAGCGGGGACAGGGGTTCTACAATGAGCAGTTCTTC. It translates to CASSKRGQGFYNEQFF.

This chain links TRBV25-1 with TRBJ2-3; D remains unclear. Trimming left V 1 base short and J 2 bases short, with 10 bases between. The CDR3 sequence is 15 residues long. From germline, CDR1 is MGHDK and CDR2 SYGVNS. CDR3 DNA sequence: TGTGCCAGCAGTGAATGGGATGGAGACACAGATACGCAGTATTTT. Protein product: CASSEWDGDTDTQYF.

Only a few counts were recorded for this clonotype. The genes are TRBV12-3 or TRBV12-4 and TRBJ2-3, with 9 bases fitting TRBD2. The CDR3 has 16 residues. After removal of 7 bases from V and 2 bases from J, the junction contained 10 bases not matched to a gene. CDR3 sequence reads: CASTGERGALTDTQYF. The DNA for the CDR3 is TGTGCCAGCACCGGTGAGCGGGGGGCCCTCACAGATACGCAGTATTTT.

In its sample, this clonotype was seen a few times. The chain has TRBV10-3 and TRBJ2-5; 8 bases align to TRBD2. Trimming removed 3 bases from V and 1 base from J; junction bases left unmatched: 10. Germline V lookup: CDR1 ENHRY, CDR2 SYGVKD. The CDR3 is 17 residues long. In nucleotides, the CDR3 is TGTGCCATCAGTGACGAGGGGCGGGGGGCCCCCCAAGAGACCCAGTACTTC. Its protein product is CAISDEGRGAPQETQYF.

V and J are TRBV10-2 and TRBJ1-1; no definite D call. V lost 0 bases, J lost 2 bases, and 13 bases lay in between. CDR3 length: 16 residues. CDR1 and CDR2 (germline): WSHSY, SAAADI. The CDR3 sequence: CASSESTRGINTEAFF. CDR3 nucleotides: TGCGCCAGCAGTGAGTCGACCCGGGGTATTAACACTGAAGCTTTCTTT.

This clonotype was seen ten or more times. The chain combines TRBV7-8 with TRBJ1-1; tentative D call: TRBD1 (5 bases). Trimming removed 3 bases from V and 5 bases from J, with 10 bases in between. Looked up from germline, CDR1 is SGHVS and CDR2 is FQNEAQ. CDR3 length equals 13 residues. CDR3: CASSFSTGTEAFF. The CDR3 DNA is TGTGCCAGCAGCTTTTCAACAGGAACTGAAGCTTTCTTT.

This clonotype was seen repeatedly, ten times or more. The chain combines TRBV6-5 with TRBJ2-2, with 10 nucleotides matching TRBD2. Losses at the gene ends were 2 bases for V and 3 bases for J; bases not matched to a gene: 6. The CDR3 is 17 residues long. The V gene's germline CDR1 is MNHEY and CDR2 SVGAGI. In DNA, the CDR3 is TGTGCCAGCAGTTACCCACAGCGGGGGGGCGACACCGGGGAGCTGTTTTTT. Amino acids: CASSYPQRGGDTGELFF.